A single sample gave rise to the 11 T cell receptor beta chains below, sequenced in a study of shared clonotypes between healthy human individuals. The assay was immunoSEQ multiplex PCR, and TCRdb's table has in-frame clones only and misses some. The sample comprises around 700,000 clones, about 80% of which are singletons, and 1.5% to 2% rests with the top ten. Sequenced: memory CD4+ T cells sorted from blood. Specified subset: CD45RA-negative fraction. These receptors were taken from a woman in her twenties or thirties in good health.

The chain links TRBV29-1 to TRBJ1-2, with D hard to call. CDR3 length: 14 amino acids. Trimming removed 3 bases from V and 6 bases from J, with 17 bases in between. Germline values: CDR1 SQVTM, CDR2 ANQGSEA. The CDR3 loop reads CSVDSDVATNGYTF. For the CDR3, the DNA is TGCAGCGTTGATTCGGATGTGGCAACCAATGGCTACACCTTC.

This clone turned up a few times. The genes are TRBV28 and TRBJ2-7, with 10 bases matching TRBD1. The length of the CDR3 is 15 residues. Germline CDR1 MDHEN, CDR2 SYDVKM. The J segment lost 2 bases and the V segment lost 7 bases, leaving 8 bases of the junction unmatched. CDR3 sequence: CASNDRGPPPYEQYF. The CDR3 bases are TGTGCCAGCAATGACAGGGGGCCACCACCCTACGAGCAGTACTTC.

The J gene is TRBJ1-1, the V gene TRBV28, with 8 bases that match TRBD1. This CDR3 region has 15 residues. The germline V gene has CDR1 MDHEN and CDR2 SYDVKM. With V trimmed by 5 bases and J by 3 bases, 8 bases remained unmatched. For the CDR3, the DNA is TGTGCCAGCAGTCAACCAGGACAGGGTGACACTGAAGCTTTCTTT. It specifies CASSQPGQGDTEAFF. The full variable domain, its missing parts supplied by reference TRBV28 and TRBJ1-1, is DVKVTQSSRYLVKRTGEKVFLECVQDMDHENMFWYRQDPGLGLRLIYFSYDVKMKEKGDIPEGYSVSREKKERFSLILESASTNQTSMYLCASSQPGQGDTEAFFGQGTRLTVV.

V is TRBV1 and J is TRBJ2-7. TRBV1 is termed a pseudogene. The CDR3 totals 17 residues. CDR3 sequence: CTSSQASRSTQFYEQYF. The CDR3 DNA sequence: TGCACCAGCAGCCAAGCCAGCCGGTCCACCCAATTCTACGAGCAGTACTTC.

The rearrangement joins TRBV5-6 to TRBJ1-5, with a tentative D call TRBD1 (5 bases). Germline V gene sequence: CDR1 SGHDT, CDR2 YYEEEE. V was clipped by 4 bases and J by 3 bases, with 17 bases between them. The CDR3 runs 16 residues. The CDR3, as DNA: TGTGCCAGCAGCGCCGACGGGACGGCGTACAATCAGCCCCAGCATTTT. This codes for CASSADGTAYNQPQHF.

For this clone: A clone one base away is much larger, so this may be a read error. Distinct nucleotide sequences in the sample also encode this CDR3. J is TRBJ1-1 and V is TRBV7-3, with D perhaps matching TRBD1 (5 bases). The CDR3 covers 13 residues. Looked up from germline, CDR1 is SGHTA and CDR2 is FQGTGA. Trimming took off 3 bases at V and 2 bases at J, with 7 bases between the two ends. Here the CDR3 DNA reads TGTGCCAGCAGCTTTGGGGGTAACACTGAAGCTTTCTTT. This encodes CASSFGGNTEAFF. The variable domain in full, completed from reference TRBV7-3 and TRBJ1-1, reads GAGVSQTPSNKVTEKGKYVELRCDPISGHTALYWYRQSLGQGPEFLIYFQGTGAADDSGLPNDRFFAVRPEGSVSTLKIQRTERGDSAVYLCASSFGGNTEAFFGQGTRLTVV.

This clone was seen once. The rearrangement uses TRBV5-1 and TRBJ2-3; D uncertain. The CDR3 spans 17 residues. CDR1 SGHRS and CDR2 YFSETQ come from the germline V gene. V lost 0 bases to trimming and J lost 2 bases, with 16 bases between them. For the CDR3, the DNA is TGCGCCAGCAGCTTGGCCGTCGGAACCTACCCCACAGATACGCAGTATTTT. Protein product: CASSLAVGTYPTDTQYF.

The rearrangement uses TRBV5-1 and TRBJ2-1; 11 bases match TRBD1. The CDR3 is made up of 15 amino acids. Germline V lookup: CDR1 SGHRS, CDR2 YFSETQ. V lost 2 bases, J lost 7 bases, and 5 bases stayed unmatched. CDR3 coding DNA: TGCGCCAGCAGCTTTTCGGGACAGGGGGGAAATGAGCAGTTCTTC. Its translation: CASSFSGQGGNEQFF.

The chain carries TRBV10-3 and TRBJ1-1, with unresolved D. Between the trimmed V and J ends, which lost 4 bases and 8 bases, there was a span of 11 bases. This CDR3 has 12 amino acids. Germline CDR1 is ENHRY and CDR2 is SYGVKD. The CDR3 DNA is TGTGCCATCAGTGTCTTTGGCAGAGAAGCTTTCTTT. Translation: CAISVFGREAFF.

The V gene is TRBV14, the J gene TRBJ1-4; D is ambiguous. CDR1 is SGHDN and CDR2 is FVKESK in the germline V gene. V lost 2 bases and J lost 6, with 16 bases in between. The CDR3 loop spans 16 amino acids. CDR3 coding DNA: TGTGCCAGCAGCCAACCCTCGCATGGCTGGGATGAAAAACTGTTTTTT. Amino acids: CASSQPSHGWDEKLFF.

The V and J genes are TRBV5-4 and TRBJ1-2; a possible D gene is TRBD1 (6 bases). CDR3 size: 13 residues. The germline CDR1 and CDR2 sequences are SGHNT and YYREEE (reference sequence). V was cut by 2 bases and J by 6 bases, with 11 bases left in between. CDR3: CASSFPGGHGYTF. DNA for the CDR3: TGTGCCAGCAGCTTTCCGGGGGGCCATGGCTACACCTTC.